The rows below give T cell receptor beta chains drawn from one sample of a study of blood T cell repertoires in COVID-19. Only in-frame clones appear in the TCRdb table, and some are missing; sequencing was by immunoSEQ multiplex PCR. Of about 280,000 clones in the sample, approximately 81% were seen once. Material for sequencing was PBMCs or T cells enriched from blood (not recorded which). These receptor sequences come from a woman aged 45-59 years who had recovered from COVID-19. CDR3s include the opening cysteine and the closing phenylalanine or tryptophan. Fields, in order: V gene, clone size, D gene, CDR3 protein. A D gene is named only where the DNA matches it firmly. Clone sizes are given selectively: once, few, many, or a class where the clone is expanded.

>TRBV4-3|-|-
CASSRSTGRIGGYTF
>TRBV5-1|-|-
CASSLLGGNWEPETQYF
>TRBV20-1|-|TRBD1
CSASAGGTGRPQHF
>TRBV5-6|-|TRBD2
CASSSRLATGELFF
>TRBV28|-|-
CASSLEQGANYGYTF
>TRBV30|-|-
CAWNTGSEAFF
>TRBV28|few|-
CASSGDLVTIYGYTF
>TRBV11-2|-|TRBD1
CASSSPGQGMLTF
>TRBV19|-|TRBD1
CATRDRGVWSDTEAFF
>TRBV4-3|-|-
CASSQVATGWSHEAFF
>TRBV5-1|-|-
CASSPSGLVEKLFF
>TRBV4-2|-|TRBD2
CASRPHPSGSLDTQYF
>TRBV7-9|-|-
CASSVTGGARSPLHF
>TRBV19|-|-
CASSGPRQPGNTIYF
>TRBV6-5|-|TRBD1
CASSYGDRVAGYTF
>TRBV18|-|-
CASSPELMTGSNQPQHF
>TRBV4-2|-|TRBD1
CASSQDAPEQGGPYNSPLHF
>TRBV7-6|-|TRBD1
CASSSVSGTGAGANVLTF
>TRBV2|few|TRBD2
CASTLTGGGQETQYF
>TRBV5-4|-|-
CASSLLGRGDTQYF
>TRBV28|-|TRBD1
CASQDRVAPLHF
>TRBV25-1|-|TRBD1
CASSNTGAAFF
>TRBV25-1|-|-
CASSESYENSPLHF
>TRBV4-1|-|-
CASSQDMVRTRGLGYNEQFF
>TRBV20-1|few|-
CSAKYLDEQYF
>TRBV7-3|once|TRBD2
CASTSGGPGELFF
>TRBV27|-|TRBD1
CASSWTGGAYEQYF
>TRBV27|-|TRBD1
CATTPSGRGRETQYF
>TRBV4-1|few|TRBD1
CASSHDTTGTGTSNTEAFF
>TRBV7-3|-|TRBD2
CASSLGLAGGTGELFF
>TRBV9|once|TRBD1
CASSPGQGSDEQYF
>TRBV7-2|-|TRBD2
CASSFLPLAGEQFF
>TRBV5-1|-|TRBD2
CASSLIGGPGGETQYF
>TRBV7-9|few|TRBD1
CASSGRQGLVTEAFF
>TRBV7-9|-|-
CASSLRAGKSYEQYF
>TRBV4-1|-|TRBD2
CASSHLAGGLRETQYF
>TRBV20-1|-|-
CSASWRGARNSPLHF
>TRBV4-1|few|-
CASSLTHEDTQYF